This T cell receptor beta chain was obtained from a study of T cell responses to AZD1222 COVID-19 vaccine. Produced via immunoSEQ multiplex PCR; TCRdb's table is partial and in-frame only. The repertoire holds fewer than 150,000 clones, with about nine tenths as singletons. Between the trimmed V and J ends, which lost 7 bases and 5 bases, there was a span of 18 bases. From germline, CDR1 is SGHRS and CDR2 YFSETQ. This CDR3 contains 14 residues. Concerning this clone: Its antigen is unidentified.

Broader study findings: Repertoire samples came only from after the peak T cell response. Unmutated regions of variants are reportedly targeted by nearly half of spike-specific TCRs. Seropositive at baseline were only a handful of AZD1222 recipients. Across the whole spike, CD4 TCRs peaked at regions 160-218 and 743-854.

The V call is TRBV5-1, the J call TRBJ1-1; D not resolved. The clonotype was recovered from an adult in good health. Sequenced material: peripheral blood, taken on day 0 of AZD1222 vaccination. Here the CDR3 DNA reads TGCGCCAGCCGAGAGGGCTCCCTGGAGACTGAAGCTTTCTTT. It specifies CASREGSLETEAFF. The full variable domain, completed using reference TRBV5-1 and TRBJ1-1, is KAGVTQTPRYLIKTRGQQVTLSCSPISGHRSVSWYQQTPGQGLQFLFEYFSETQRNKGNFPGRFSGRQFSNSRSEMNVSTLELGDSALYLCASREGSLETEAFFGQGTRLTVV.